The T cell receptor beta chain described here comes from a study of cytomegalovirus exposure and HLA in healthy donors. V lost 0 bases and J lost 3, with 13 bases in between. CDR3 length equals 15 residues. Per germline, CDR1 SGDLS and CDR2 YYNGEE. Profiled with immunoSEQ multiplex PCR; TCRdb holds only in-frame clones, not every one. Of over 200,000 clones in the sample, 80% to 90% are singletons; the top ten hold 2.5% to 3.5%. The origin of this receptor is a woman in her late teens or twenties in good health and CMV-seronegative. Sequenced sample: PBMCs. The rearrangement joins TRBV9 to TRBJ2-7; D is ambiguous. The CDR3 is CASSVGSAADYEQYF. CDR3 nucleotide sequence: TGTGCCAGCAGCGTAGGCTCCGCGGCCGACTACGAGCAGTACTTC.